A selection of T cell receptor beta chains follows, all from one sample in a study of T-cell memory formation after mild COVID-19. MiXCR was run by TCRdb on the 5' RACE reads, yielding one entry per CDR3 protein. The table records roughly 310,000 distinct CDR3 sequences, 15% of them present only once. The sample comprised PBMCs or a T cell subset sorted from them (not recorded which). Receptors were obtained from a man aged 18 to 29 who had mild COVID-19 (a few samples of this study predate the infection). Cell type and time point are not known. Both conserved end residues are part of each CDR3. D genes are given only for firm matches. Part of the rows lack a size; the others show once, few, many or a class for expanded clones.

D	J	size	V	DNA	CDR3
.	TRBJ1-4	few	TRBV9	TGTGCCAGCAGCGGGGGACGGGGTGAAAAACTGTTTTTT	CASSGGRGEKLFF
TRBD1	TRBJ2-2	few	TRBV6-5	TGTGCCAGCAGTTCAGGGGGCGCTGGCACCGGGGAGCTGTTTTTT	CASSSGGAGTGELFF
.	TRBJ1-4	few	TRBV27	TGTGCCAGCAGTTCGCGGACGGGTGCAACTAATGAAAAACTGTTTTTT	CASSSRTGATNEKLFF
.	TRBJ1-1	few	TRBV6-6	TGTGCCAGCAGTCAGGGGCAGAGGACTGAAGCTTTCTTT	CASSQGQRTEAFF
TRBD1	TRBJ2-5	.	TRBV7-2	TGTGCCAGCAGAACAGGGGCTAGCCGACTTCAAGAGACCCAGTACTTC	CASRTGASRLQETQYF
TRBD1	TRBJ1-1	few	TRBV10-3	TGTGCCATCAGTGGGGGACAGGGGAAGGGGCTGAACACTGAAGCTTTCTTT	CAISGGQGKGLNTEAFF
.	TRBJ1-1	.	TRBV5-1	TGCGCCAGCCTCCGGGACCCGAGCACTGAAGCTTTCTTT	CASLRDPSTEAFF
.	TRBJ2-7	few	TRBV11-2	TGTGCCAGCAGCTTGGACATATTTTACGAGCAGTACTTC	CASSLDIFYEQYF
.	TRBJ2-5	.	TRBV7-6	TGTGCCAGGCCCAGAAGGCAAGAGACCCAGTACTTC	CARPRRQETQYF
.	TRBJ2-3	many	TRBV5-1	TGCGCCAGCAGCTCGGCAGGGCCCACAGATACGCAGTATTTT	CASSSAGPTDTQYF
TRBD1	TRBJ1-6	few	TRBV6-6	TGTGCCAGCAATGACGGACAGGACTTCTCCTATAATTCACCCCTCCACTTT	CASNDGQDFSYNSPLHF
.	TRBJ2-1	.	TRBV29-1	TGCAGCGTCCGTAGCGTAGGTGAGCAGTTCTTC	CSVRSVGEQFF
.	TRBJ1-1	.	TRBV27	TGTGCCAGCAGTTTAAGGGGGGGGTTCGGAGCTTTCTTT	CASSLRGGFGAFF
TRBD2	TRBJ2-3	.	TRBV10-3	TGTGCCACAACGACTAGCGGGGGGGCCACAGATACGCAGTATTTT	CATTTSGGATDTQYF
.	TRBJ2-1	few	TRBV9	TGTGCCAGCAGCGGAGTTGAGCGGCGGCAGTTCTTC	CASSGVERRQFF
.	TRBJ2-5	many	TRBV5-4	TGTGCCAGCAGCTTGCCGTACGAAGAGACCCAGTACTTC	CASSLPYEETQYF
.	TRBJ2-5	few	TRBV7-9	TGTGCCAGCAGCTTAGGATCGGTAGAGACCCAGTACTTC	CASSLGSVETQYF
.	TRBJ1-6	few	TRBV4-1	TGCGCCAGCAGCCAAGATCACAGCTCAAATTCACCCCTCCACTTT	CASSQDHSSNSPLHF
TRBD1	TRBJ1-6	few	TRBV19	TGTGCCAGTAGTATCGGGACAGGGGGCTATTCACCCCTCCACTTT	CASSIGTGGYSPLHF
.	TRBJ2-6	few	TRBV20-1	TGCAGTGCTGGCGGGACTCCCCGCTCTGGGGCCAACGTCCTGACTTTC	CSAGGTPRSGANVLTF
.	TRBJ2-2	many	TRBV30	TGTGCCTGGGGTGTTCAGGGTCTCGGGGAGCTGTTTTTT	CAWGVQGLGELFF
TRBD1	TRBJ2-7	.	TRBV4-1	TGCGCCAGCAGCCCAAGAATTACCGGGACAGGGATACCCCACGAGCAGTACTTC	CASSPRITGTGIPHEQYF
TRBD1	TRBJ1-5	few	TRBV30	TGTGCCTGGAGTCACCTGACAGGGAATCAGCCCCAGCATTTT	CAWSHLTGNQPQHF
TRBD1	TRBJ2-2	few	TRBV19	TGTGCCAGTAGGGGGACAGGGGCGAACACCGGGGAGCTGTTTTTT	CASRGTGANTGELFF
.	TRBJ1-1	.	TRBV5-5	TGTGCCAGCAGCTTGAGGATATACACTGAAGCTTTCTTT	CASSLRIYTEAFF
TRBD1	TRBJ1-2	few	TRBV20-1	TGCAGTGCTAGAGTTTCAGGGGGTCACTATGGCTACACCTTC	CSARVSGGHYGYTF
.	TRBJ2-3	.	TRBV5-6	TGTGCCAGCAGCTCCCTTCCGGGGGGCTGGGAAAATACGCAGTATTTT	CASSSLPGGWENTQYF